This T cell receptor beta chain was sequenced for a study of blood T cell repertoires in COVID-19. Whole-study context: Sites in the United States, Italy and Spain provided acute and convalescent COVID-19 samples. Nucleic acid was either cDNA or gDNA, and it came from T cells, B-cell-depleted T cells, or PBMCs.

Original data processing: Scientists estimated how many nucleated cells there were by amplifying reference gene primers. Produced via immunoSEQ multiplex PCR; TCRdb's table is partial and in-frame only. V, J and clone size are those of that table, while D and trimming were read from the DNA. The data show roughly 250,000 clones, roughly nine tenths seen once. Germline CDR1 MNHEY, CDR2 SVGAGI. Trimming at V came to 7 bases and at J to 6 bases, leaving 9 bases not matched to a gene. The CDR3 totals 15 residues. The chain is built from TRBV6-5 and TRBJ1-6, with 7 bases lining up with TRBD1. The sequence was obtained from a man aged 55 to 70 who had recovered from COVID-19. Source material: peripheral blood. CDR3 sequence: CASTVLRDSNSPLHF. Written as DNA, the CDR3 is TGTGCCAGCACAGTACTCCGGGACAGTAATTCACCCCTCCACTTT.